The 3 T cell receptor beta chains in this list originate from one sample, sequenced in a study of T cell changes during pregnancy in multiple sclerosis. Clones were sequenced by immunoSEQ multiplex PCR, and TCRdb holds only the in-frame ones, with some missing. The sample has roughly 22,000 clones, more than 85% seen once. Sample: CD4+ T cells from peripheral blood mononuclear cells, taken after pregnancy. The receptor source for this set is a female donor in good health, enrolled as a control in a pregnancy study.

This chain joins TRBV4-2 and TRBJ2-1; the D gene is possibly TRBD2 (7 bases). Germline-derived CDR1 and CDR2 are LGHNA and YNFKEQ. V was trimmed by 1 base and J by 8 bases, leaving 15 bases between them. The CDR3 spans 15 residues. The CDR3 coding sequence is TGTGCCAGCAGCCAAGTGAGGGGGGGGATTCATGAGCAGTTCTTC. Translation gives CASSQVRGGIHEQFF.

V is TRBV11-1 and J is TRBJ2-5; the match to TRBD2 covers 8 bases. This CDR3 has 16 residues. The germline gives CDR1 SGHAT, CDR2 FQDESV (reference sequence). V was clipped by 5 bases and J by 2 bases; unmatched bases: 10. This CDR3 is CASSAGSTSAQETQYF. CDR3 in DNA: TGTGCCAGCAGCGCCGGGTCGACTAGCGCGCAAGAGACCCAGTACTTC.

The chain links TRBV5-1 to TRBJ2-3, with a tentative D call TRBD1 (5 bases). CDR1 is SGHRS and CDR2 is YFSETQ in the germline V gene. The length of the CDR3 is 17 residues. Trimming pared 4 bases from V and 0 bases from J, leaving 18 bases between. The chain's CDR3 is CASSGTGYSSSTDTQYF. Written as DNA, the CDR3 is TGCGCCAGCAGCGGAACAGGATACAGCTCTAGCACAGATACGCAGTATTTT.